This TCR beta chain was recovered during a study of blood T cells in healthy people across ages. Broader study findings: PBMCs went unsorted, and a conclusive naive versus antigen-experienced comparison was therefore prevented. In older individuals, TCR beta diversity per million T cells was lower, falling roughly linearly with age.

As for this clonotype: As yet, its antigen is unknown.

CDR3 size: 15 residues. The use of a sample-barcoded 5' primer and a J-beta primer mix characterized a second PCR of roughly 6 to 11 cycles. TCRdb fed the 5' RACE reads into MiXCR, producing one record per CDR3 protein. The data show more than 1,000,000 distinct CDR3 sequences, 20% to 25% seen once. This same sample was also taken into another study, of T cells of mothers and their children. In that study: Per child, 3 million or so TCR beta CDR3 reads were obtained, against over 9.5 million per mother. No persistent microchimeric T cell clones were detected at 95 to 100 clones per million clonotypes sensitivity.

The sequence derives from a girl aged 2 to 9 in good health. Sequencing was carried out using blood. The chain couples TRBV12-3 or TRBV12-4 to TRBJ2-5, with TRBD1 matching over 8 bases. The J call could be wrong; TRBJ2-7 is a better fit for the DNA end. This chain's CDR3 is CASSLRRTGTYEQYF. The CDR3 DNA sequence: TGTGCCAGCAGTTTAAGGCGGACAGGGACCTACGAGCAGTACTTC.